These 15 T cell receptor beta chains originate from one sample sequenced in a study of blood T cells in healthy people across ages. Primers used in a second PCR of roughly 7 to 11 cycles were a sample-barcoded 5' primer and a J-beta primer mix. Each CDR3 protein gets one entry after TCRdb re-called the 5' RACE reads with MiXCR. The sample contains about 930,000 distinct CDR3 sequences, about 29% of which appear only once. This sample also belongs to another study, concerning T cells of mothers and their children.

The specimen was blood. Receptors originate from a woman in her thirties or forties in good health.

This clonotype was recorded at least ten times. The rearrangement links TRBV7-8 to TRBJ2-1, with TRBD2 as a possible D gene (5 bases). The CDR3 is 15 amino acids. The germline V gene encodes CDR1 SGHVS and CDR2 FQNEAQ. Trimming left V 4 bases short and J 2 bases short, with 12 bases between. The DNA of the CDR3 is TGTGCCAGCAGCTCAAGCGGATTCACCTACAATGAGCAGTTCTTC. Translating gives CASSSSGFTYNEQFF.

This clonotype was seen ten or more times. V and J are TRBV7-9 and TRBJ1-2, with D possibly matching TRBD1 (5 bases). V was pared by 5 bases and J by 7 bases, with 20 bases between. This CDR3 contains 15 residues. Germline V lookup: CDR1 SEHNR, CDR2 FQNEAQ (reference sequence). This CDR3 reads CASSPIGTGLSGYTF. The CDR3 DNA reads TGTGCCAGCAGCCCAATCGGGACCGGCTTGAGTGGCTACACCTTC.

On this clonotype itself: One end of the junction varies from germline; a read error may be responsible. The CDR3, as DNA: TGTGTCAGCAGTTTGGGCGGGGGCTACGAGCAATACTTC. Protein product: CVSSLGGGYEQYF. The chain combines TRBV27 with TRBJ2-5; weak D call: TRBD2 (7 bases). The V gene's germline CDR1 is MNHEY and CDR2 SMNVEV (reference sequence). The length of the CDR3 is 13 residues.

J is TRBJ1-2 and V is TRBV30; 7 nucleotides match TRBD1. CDR3 length: 13 residues. J lost 4 bases, V lost 3 bases, and 5 bases had no gene match. Germline CDR1 and CDR2: GTSNPN and SVGIG (reference sequence). This chain's CDR3 is CAWSRGQSYGYTF. CDR3 in DNA: TGTGCCTGGAGCCGGGGACAGAGCTATGGCTACACCTTC. Combining the CDR3 with reference TRBV30 and TRBJ1-2 gives the whole variable domain SQTIHQWPATLVQPVGSPLSLECTVEGTSNPNLYWYRQAAGRGLQLLFYSVGIGQISSEVPQNLSASRPQDRQFILSSKKLLLSDSGFYLCAWSRGQSYGYTFGSGTRLTVV.

This clonotype was observed a few times. J is TRBJ1-3 and V is TRBV7-9; 9 bases line up with TRBD1. CDR1 and CDR2 (germline): SEHNR, FQNEAQ (reference sequence). The CDR3 runs 16 residues. V lost 6 bases to trimming and J lost 2 bases; unmatched junction nucleotides: 8. The CDR3 sequence is CASSPSTGGPGNTIYF. The CDR3 DNA reads TGTGCCAGCAGTCCATCGACAGGGGGACCTGGAAACACCATATATTTT.

This rearrangement joins TRBV7-2 to TRBJ2-3; D uncertain. CDR1 SGHTA and CDR2 FQGNSA come from the germline V gene. This CDR3 has 14 residues. V gave up 1 base and J gave up 3 bases, with 8 bases separating them. The CDR3 loop reads CASSLEGITDTQYF. DNA of the CDR3: TGTGCCAGCAGCTTAGAAGGGATAACAGATACGCAGTATTTT.

Note on this clonotype: At one end, the junction sequence differs from germline, possibly due to a read error. The V call is TRBV20-1, the J call TRBJ2-6; 7 nucleotides align to TRBD1. CDR1 and CDR2 (germline): DFQATT, SNEGSKA (reference sequence). CDR3 length: 15 amino acids. The CDR3 nucleotides read TGCGGTGCTAACTCAGGGGGCTCTGGGGCCAACGTCCTGACTTTC. This sequence encodes CGANSGGSGANVLTF.

This clonotype was recorded a few times. V usage is TRBV20-1 and J usage is TRBJ2-7; 9 bases map to TRBD2. V lost 0 bases and J lost 4; bases outside the gene matches: 1. Germline CDR1 reads DFQATT; CDR2 reads SNEGSKA (reference sequence). The CDR3 covers 13 residues. For the CDR3, the DNA is TGCAGTGCTAGAGAGCGGGGGGGTTACGAGCAGTACTTC. As protein: CSARERGGYEQYF.

This clonotype was found many times. The chain employs TRBV4-3 and TRBJ2-4; D unresolved. V dropped 1 base and J dropped 15 bases, with 16 bases sitting between them. The germline gives CDR1 LGHNA, CDR2 YSLEER. The CDR3 spans 13 residues. CDR3 nucleotide sequence: TGCGCCAGCAGCCAAGTACGACTTTCCAGCCCGTACTTC. It is translated as CASSQVRLSSPYF.

This clonotype was recorded at least ten times. The chain carries TRBV20-1 and TRBJ2-7; D remains ambiguous. The V gene's germline CDR1 is DFQATT and CDR2 SNEGSKA (reference sequence). V lost 6 bases, J lost 0 bases, and 12 bases lay in between. CDR3 length: 13 residues. CDR3 sequence (DNA): TGCAGTGCGCCTAAATGGAGCTCCTACGAGCAGTACTTC. Its translation: CSAPKWSSYEQYF.

This clonotype was picked up many times. The chain couples TRBV6-5 to TRBJ2-1; 7 nucleotides line up with TRBD1. The V gene's germline CDR1 is MNHEY and CDR2 SVGAGI. V gave up 6 bases and J gave up 7 bases; unmatched junction bases: 9. The CDR3 sequence is 14 residues long. The CDR3 spells CASSQKTGKNEQFF. CDR3 bases: TGTGCCAGCAGCCAAAAGACAGGGAAGAATGAGCAGTTCTTC.

The chain recombines TRBV20-1 with TRBJ2-1; tentative D call: TRBD1 (7 bases). The J call may be mistaken, given a closer DNA end match to TRBJ2-7. The germline V gene has CDR1 DFQATT and CDR2 SNEGSKA (reference sequence). The CDR3 totals 15 residues. As DNA, the CDR3 is TGCAGTGCTAGAGATGACCAGGGGGGTTACAATGAGCAGTACTTC. Protein sequence: CSARDDQGGYNEQYF.

This clonotype has ten or more counts. The chain carries TRBV29-1 and TRBJ2-7, with 8 bases lining up with TRBD2. Germline trimming cut 4 bases from V and 0 bases from J; bases unmatched to any gene: 8. The CDR3 spans 15 residues. Germline V gives CDR1 SQVTM, CDR2 ANQGSEA. The chain's CDR3 is CSVGPAGGASYEQYF. The CDR3, as DNA: TGCAGCGTTGGGCCGGCCGGGGGGGCCTCCTACGAGCAGTACTTC.

This clonotype was seen many times. The rearrangement links TRBV7-3 to TRBJ2-1, with D hard to call. CDR3 size: 15 residues. V lost 1 base and J 0 bases, leaving 7 bases between the germline ends. The V gene's germline CDR1 is SGHTA and CDR2 FQGTGA. Here the CDR3 DNA reads TGTGCCAGCAGCTTAAACGCGGACTCCTACAATGAGCAGTTCTTC. Its translation: CASSLNADSYNEQFF.

As concerns this clonotype: A clone one base away is much larger, so this may be a read error. The chain links TRBV28 to TRBJ2-1; 11 bases are a match to TRBD2. The CDR3 runs to 19 residues. Germline-derived CDR1 and CDR2 are MDHEN and SYDVKM. The junction had 22 bases not matched to a gene; V was cut back by 4 bases and J by 11 bases. The DNA for the CDR3 is TGTGCCAGCAGTTCCACAGGGGTAGCGGGGGGGTTCCTGTCGAGTAAGCAGTTCTTC. This codes for CASSSTGVAGGFLSSKQFF.